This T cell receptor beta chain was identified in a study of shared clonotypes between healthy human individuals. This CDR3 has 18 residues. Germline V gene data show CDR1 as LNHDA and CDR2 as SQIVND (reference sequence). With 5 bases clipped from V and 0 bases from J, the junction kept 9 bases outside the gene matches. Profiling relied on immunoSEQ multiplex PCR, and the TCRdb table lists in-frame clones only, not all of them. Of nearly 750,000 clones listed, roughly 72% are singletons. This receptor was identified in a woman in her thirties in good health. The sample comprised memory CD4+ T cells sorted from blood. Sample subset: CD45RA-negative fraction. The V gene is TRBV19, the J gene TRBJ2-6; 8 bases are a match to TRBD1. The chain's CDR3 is CASSPWTGKASGANVLTF. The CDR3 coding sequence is TGTGCCAGTAGTCCCTGGACAGGGAAAGCCTCTGGGGCCAACGTCCTGACTTTC.